This is a list of T cell receptor beta chains from one sample in a study of blood T cell repertoires in COVID-19. The method was immunoSEQ multiplex PCR; TCRdb's version includes in-frame clones alone and lacks a portion of them. The table records 300,000 to 400,000 clones, roughly 87% of them present only once. Sequenced: PBMCs or T cells enriched from blood (not recorded which). The source is a woman aged 25-40 years who had recovered from COVID-19. The CDR3 runs from the conserved cysteine through the conserved F or W. D genes are given only for firm matches. Rows give clone size only sometimes, using once, few, many, or a class for an expanded clone.

D	size	J	V	CDR3	DNA
TRBD1	many	TRBJ1-6	TRBV2	CASRTGNSPLHF	TGTGCCAGCAGGACAGGGAATTCACCCCTCCACTTT
.	.	TRBJ2-1	TRBV27	CASSLWGPSSYNEQFF	TGTGCCAGCAGTTTATGGGGGCCGAGCTCCTACAATGAGCAGTTCTTC
.	.	TRBJ2-1	TRBV7-8	CASSYRVGVGSSYNEQFF	TGTGCCAGCAGCTATAGAGTCGGGGTTGGGAGCTCCTACAATGAGCAGTTCTTC
.	.	TRBJ1-5	TRBV27	CASSFLQGPNQPQHF	TGTGCCAGCAGTTTTCTACAGGGTCCCAATCAGCCCCAGCATTTT
.	.	TRBJ1-1	TRBV10-3	CAITMRENTEAFF	TGTGCCATCACCATGAGGGAGAACACTGAAGCTTTCTTT
.	.	TRBJ2-3	TRBV6-5	CASRARQLSTDTQYF	TGTGCCAGCAGAGCAAGACAGCTTAGCACAGATACGCAGTATTTT
.	.	TRBJ1-5	TRBV30	CAWSPPPGTKQPQHF	TGTGCCTGGAGTCCTCCTCCAGGGACAAAACAGCCCCAGCATTTT
.	.	TRBJ1-2	TRBV27	CASTSVPGFHYGYTF	TGTGCCAGCACCTCGGTTCCAGGGTTCCACTATGGCTACACCTTC
TRBD1	few	TRBJ1-4	TRBV10-3	CAISEGQGGEKLFF	TGTGCCATCAGTGAGGGACAGGGTGGTGAAAAACTGTTTTTT
.	.	TRBJ1-5	TRBV28	CASSLRQVNQPQHF	TGTGCCAGCAGTTTAAGACAGGTCAATCAGCCCCAGCATTTT
.	.	TRBJ2-1	TRBV4-3	CASSQDRLDYNEQFF	TGCGCCAGCAGCCAAGACAGACTCGACTACAATGAGCAGTTCTTC
.	.	TRBJ2-3	TRBV12-3/TRBV12-4	CASSPAGRMYF	TGTGCCAGCAGTCCAGCGGGTCGTATGTATTTT
TRBD2	.	TRBJ2-5	TRBV7-6	CASSQTSGVYQETQYF	TGTGCCAGCAGCCAGACTAGCGGGGTTTACCAAGAGACCCAGTACTTC
TRBD1	few	TRBJ1-5	TRBV6-1	CASSDGQGAAYSNQPQHF	TGTGCCAGCAGTGATGGACAGGGGGCGGCCTATAGCAATCAGCCCCAGCATTTT